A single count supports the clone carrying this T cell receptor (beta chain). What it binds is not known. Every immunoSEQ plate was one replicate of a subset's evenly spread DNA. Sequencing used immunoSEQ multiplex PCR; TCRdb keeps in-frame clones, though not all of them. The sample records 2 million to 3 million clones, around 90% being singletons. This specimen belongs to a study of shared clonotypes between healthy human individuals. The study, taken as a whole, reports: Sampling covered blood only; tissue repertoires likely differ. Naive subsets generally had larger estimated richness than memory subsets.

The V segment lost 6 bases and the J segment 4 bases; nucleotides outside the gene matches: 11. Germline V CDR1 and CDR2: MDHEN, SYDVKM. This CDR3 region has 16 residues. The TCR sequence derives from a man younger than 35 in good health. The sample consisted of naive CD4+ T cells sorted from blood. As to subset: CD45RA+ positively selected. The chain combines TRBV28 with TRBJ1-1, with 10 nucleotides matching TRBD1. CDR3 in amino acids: CASSPGQGGWGTEAFF. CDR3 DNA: TGTGCCAGCAGCCCTGGACAGGGGGGATGGGGCACTGAAGCTTTCTTT.